This entry features one T cell receptor beta chain sequence. Its antigen remains unknown. Here immunoSEQ multiplex PCR was the method, and the copy in TCRdb shows in-frame clones only, minus some. The sample records about 710,000 clones, around 78% being singletons. The data belong to a study of shared clonotypes between healthy human individuals. General observations from the study: As a rule, naive subsets had a larger estimated richness than memory subsets.

The CDR3 extends over 12 amino acids. The V gene lost 6 bases and the J gene lost 5 bases, with 11 bases spanning the gap. In germline, CDR1 is SQVTM, CDR2 ANQGSEA. This TCR was recovered from a young woman in good health. Sequenced: memory CD4+ T cells sorted from blood. Specified subset: CD45RA-negative fraction. This sequence joins TRBV29-1 and TRBJ1-5; D unclear. Here the CDR3 reads CSVAAGDQPQHF. CDR3 in DNA: TGCAGCGTGGCGGCGGGAGATCAGCCCCAGCATTTT. Together with reference TRBV29-1 and TRBJ1-5, the CDR3 gives the full variable domain: SAVISQKPSRDICQRGTSLTIQCQVDSQVTMMFWYRQQPGQSLTLIATANQGSEATYESGFVIDKFPISRPNLTFSTLTVSNMSPEDSSIYLCSVAAGDQPQHFGDGTRLSIL.